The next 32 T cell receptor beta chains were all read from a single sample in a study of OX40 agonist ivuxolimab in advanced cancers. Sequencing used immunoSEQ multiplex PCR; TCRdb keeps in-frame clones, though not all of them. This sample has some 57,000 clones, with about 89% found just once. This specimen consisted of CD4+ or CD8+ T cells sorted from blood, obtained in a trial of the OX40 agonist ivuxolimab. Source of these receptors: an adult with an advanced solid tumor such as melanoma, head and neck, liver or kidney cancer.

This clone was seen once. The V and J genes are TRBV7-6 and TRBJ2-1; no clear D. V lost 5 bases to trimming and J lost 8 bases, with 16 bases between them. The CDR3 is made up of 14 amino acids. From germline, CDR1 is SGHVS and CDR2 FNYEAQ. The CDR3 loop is CASSPLGFRDEQFF. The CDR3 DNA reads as TGTGCCAGCAGCCCCCTCGGGTTCCGGGATGAGCAGTTCTTC.

The DNA of the CDR3 is TGTGCCAGCAGTTTATTTGGGGGAAACACCATATATTTT. This gives the protein CASSLFGGNTIYF. This chain joins TRBV28 and TRBJ1-3, with D hard to call. CDR1 is MDHEN and CDR2 is SYDVKM in the germline V gene. This CDR3 has 13 residues. V shed 1 base and J shed 4 bases, with 5 bases lying between them. The full variable domain, completed using reference TRBV28 and TRBJ1-3, is DVKVTQSSRYLVKRTGEKVFLECVQDMDHENMFWYRQDPGLGLRLIYFSYDVKMKEKGDIPEGYSVSREKKERFSLILESASTNQTSMYLCASSLFGGNTIYFGEGSWLTVV.

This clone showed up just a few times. CDR3 nucleotides: TGTGCCTGGAAAAAACAGGGGGCAGGTGGCTACACCTTC. Residues: CAWKKQGAGGYTF. The chain joins TRBV30 to TRBJ1-2; 9 nucleotides align to TRBD1. The CDR3 is 13 residues long. V shed 4 bases, J shed 7 bases, and the junction held 7 bases outside the gene matches. Germline V gene sequence: CDR1 GTSNPN, CDR2 SVGIG (reference sequence).

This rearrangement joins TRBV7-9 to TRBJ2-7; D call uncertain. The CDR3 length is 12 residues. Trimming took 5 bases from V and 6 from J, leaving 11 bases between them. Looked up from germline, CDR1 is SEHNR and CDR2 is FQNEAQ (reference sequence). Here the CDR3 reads CASSEIVSEQYF. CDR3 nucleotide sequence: TGTGCCAGCAGCGAGATTGTGAGCGAGCAGTACTTC.

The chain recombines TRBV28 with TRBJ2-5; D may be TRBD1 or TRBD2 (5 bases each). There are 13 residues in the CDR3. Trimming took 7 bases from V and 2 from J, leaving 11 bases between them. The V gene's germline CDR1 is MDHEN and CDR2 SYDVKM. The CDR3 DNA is TGTGCCAGCAAGGTGAGGGGACAAGAGACCCAGTACTTC. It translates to CASKVRGQETQYF.

The CDR3 region has the DNA TGTGCCACCGACCGGGACGCCCCAGATACGCAGTATTTT. As protein: CATDRDAPDTQYF. V gene TRBV28 combines with J gene TRBJ2-3; D may be TRBD1 or TRBD2 (5 bases each). V lost 10 bases and J 4 bases, leaving 15 bases between the germline ends. Germline CDR1 and CDR2: MDHEN and SYDVKM. This CDR3 is built from 13 residues.

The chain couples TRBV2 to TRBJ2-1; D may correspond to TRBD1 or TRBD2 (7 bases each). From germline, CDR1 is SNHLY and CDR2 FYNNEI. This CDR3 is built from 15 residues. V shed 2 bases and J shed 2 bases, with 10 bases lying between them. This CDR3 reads CASSEQGGAYNEQFF. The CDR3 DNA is TGTGCCAGCAGTGAACAGGGGGGGGCCTACAATGAGCAGTTCTTC.

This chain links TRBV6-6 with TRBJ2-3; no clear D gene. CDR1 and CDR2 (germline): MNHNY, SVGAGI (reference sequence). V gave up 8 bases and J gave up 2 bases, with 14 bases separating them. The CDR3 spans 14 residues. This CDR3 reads CASVLGQDTDTQYF. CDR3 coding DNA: TGTGCCAGCGTTTTAGGTCAAGACACAGATACGCAGTATTTT.

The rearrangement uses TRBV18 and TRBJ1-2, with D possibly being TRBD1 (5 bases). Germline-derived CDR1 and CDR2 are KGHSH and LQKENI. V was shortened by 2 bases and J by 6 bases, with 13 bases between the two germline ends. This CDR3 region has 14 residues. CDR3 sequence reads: CASSPNLAGNGYTF. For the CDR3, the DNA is TGTGCCAGCTCACCAAATTTGGCAGGGAATGGCTACACCTTC. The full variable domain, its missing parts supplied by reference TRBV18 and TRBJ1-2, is NAGVMQNPRHLVRRRGQEARLRCSPMKGHSHVYWYRQLPEEGLKFMVYLQKENIIDESGMPKERFSAEFPKEGPSILRIQQVVRGDSAAYFCASSPNLAGNGYTFGSGTRLTVV.

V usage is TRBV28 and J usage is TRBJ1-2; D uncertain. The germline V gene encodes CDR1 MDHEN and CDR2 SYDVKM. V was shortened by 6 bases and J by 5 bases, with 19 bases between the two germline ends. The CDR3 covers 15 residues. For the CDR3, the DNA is TGTGCCAGCAGCCCCGGTGGCTCAGCAGTATATGGCTACACCTTC. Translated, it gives CASSPGGSAVYGYTF.

For the CDR3, the DNA is TGTGCCTGGAGCAGGGGATCCTACGAGCAGTACTTC. Translation gives CAWSRGSYEQYF. The chain carries TRBV30 and TRBJ2-7; D perhaps matches TRBD1 (6 bases). The CDR3 extends over 12 amino acids. V was cut by 3 bases and J by 1 base, with 7 bases left in between. Germline V gene lookup returns CDR1 GTSNPN and CDR2 SVGIG (reference sequence).

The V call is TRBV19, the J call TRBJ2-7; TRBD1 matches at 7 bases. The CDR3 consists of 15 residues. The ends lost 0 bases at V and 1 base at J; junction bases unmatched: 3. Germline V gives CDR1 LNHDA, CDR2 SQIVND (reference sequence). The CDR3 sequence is CASSIEGTASYEQYF. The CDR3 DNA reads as TGTGCCAGTAGTATAGAAGGGACAGCTTCCTACGAGCAGTACTTC.

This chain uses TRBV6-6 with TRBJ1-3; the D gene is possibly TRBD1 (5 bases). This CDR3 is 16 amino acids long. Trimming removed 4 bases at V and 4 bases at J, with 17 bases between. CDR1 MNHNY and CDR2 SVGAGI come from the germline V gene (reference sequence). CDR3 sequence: CASSLQAVGTGNTIYF. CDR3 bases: TGTGCCAGCAGTTTACAGGCGGTTGGAACCGGAAACACCATATATTTT.

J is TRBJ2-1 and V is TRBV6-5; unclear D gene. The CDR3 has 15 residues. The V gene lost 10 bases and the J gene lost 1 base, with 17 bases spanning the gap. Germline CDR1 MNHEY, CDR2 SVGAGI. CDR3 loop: CATRLVGPSYNEQFF. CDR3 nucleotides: TGTGCCACGCGTCTGGTCGGTCCGTCCTACAATGAGCAGTTCTTC.

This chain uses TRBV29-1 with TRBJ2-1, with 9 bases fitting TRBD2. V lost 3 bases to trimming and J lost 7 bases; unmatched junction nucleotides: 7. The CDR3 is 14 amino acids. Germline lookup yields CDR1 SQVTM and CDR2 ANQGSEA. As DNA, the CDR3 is TGCAGCGTTGATGGGCTAGCGGGAAGAAATGAGCAGTTCTTC. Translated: CSVDGLAGRNEQFF.

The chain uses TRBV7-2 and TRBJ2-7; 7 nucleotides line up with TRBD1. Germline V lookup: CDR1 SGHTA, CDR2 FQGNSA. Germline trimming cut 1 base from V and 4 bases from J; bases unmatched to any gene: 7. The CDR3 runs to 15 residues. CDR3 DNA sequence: TGTGCCAGCAGCTTAGAAACAGGGGAAGGATACGAGCAGTACTTC. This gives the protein CASSLETGEGYEQYF.

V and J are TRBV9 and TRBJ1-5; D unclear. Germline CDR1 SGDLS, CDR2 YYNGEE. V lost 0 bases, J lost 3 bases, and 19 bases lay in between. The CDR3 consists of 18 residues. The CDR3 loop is CASSVAGGEAVHNQPQHF. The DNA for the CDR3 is TGTGCCAGCAGCGTAGCTGGCGGGGAGGCCGTCCACAATCAGCCCCAGCATTTT.

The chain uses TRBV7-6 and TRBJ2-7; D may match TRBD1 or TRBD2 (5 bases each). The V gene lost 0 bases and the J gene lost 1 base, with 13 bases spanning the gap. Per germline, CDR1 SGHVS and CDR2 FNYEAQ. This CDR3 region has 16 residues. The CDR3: CASSLAPGAESYEQYF. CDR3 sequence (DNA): TGTGCCAGCAGCTTAGCCCCCGGGGCGGAGTCCTACGAGCAGTACTTC.

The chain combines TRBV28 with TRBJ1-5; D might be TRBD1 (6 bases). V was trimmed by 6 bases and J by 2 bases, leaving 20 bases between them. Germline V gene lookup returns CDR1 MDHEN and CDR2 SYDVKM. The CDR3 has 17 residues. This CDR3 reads CASSTTGTPKGNQPQHF. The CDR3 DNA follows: TGTGCCAGCAGCACAACCGGGACACCCAAGGGCAATCAGCCCCAGCATTTT.

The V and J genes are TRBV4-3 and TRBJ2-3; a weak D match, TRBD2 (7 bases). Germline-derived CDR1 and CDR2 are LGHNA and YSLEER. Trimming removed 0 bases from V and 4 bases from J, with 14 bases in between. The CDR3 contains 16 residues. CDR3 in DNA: TGCGCCAGCAGCCAAGATCCGAAGGGGGGGGCAGATACGCAGTATTTT. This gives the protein CASSQDPKGGADTQYF.

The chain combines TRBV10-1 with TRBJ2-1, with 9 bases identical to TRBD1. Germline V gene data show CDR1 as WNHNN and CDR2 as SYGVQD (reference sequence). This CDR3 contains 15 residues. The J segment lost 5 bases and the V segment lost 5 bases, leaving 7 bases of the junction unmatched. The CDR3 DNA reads TGCGCCAGCAGTTCTACAGGGGGCTATCACAATGAGCAGTTCTTC. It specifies CASSSTGGYHNEQFF.

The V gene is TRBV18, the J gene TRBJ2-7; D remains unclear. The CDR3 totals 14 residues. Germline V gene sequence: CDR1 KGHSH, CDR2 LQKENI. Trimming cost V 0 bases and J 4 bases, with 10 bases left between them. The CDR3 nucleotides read TGTGCCAGCTCACCACCGGAGAAGCTGTACGAGCAGTACTTC. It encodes CASSPPEKLYEQYF.

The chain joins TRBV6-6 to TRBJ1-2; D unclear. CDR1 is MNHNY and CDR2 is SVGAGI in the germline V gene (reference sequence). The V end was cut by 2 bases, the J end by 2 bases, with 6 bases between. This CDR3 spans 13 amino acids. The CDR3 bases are TGTGCCAGCAGTTACCTCGACAACTATGGCTACACCTTC. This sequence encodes CASSYLDNYGYTF.

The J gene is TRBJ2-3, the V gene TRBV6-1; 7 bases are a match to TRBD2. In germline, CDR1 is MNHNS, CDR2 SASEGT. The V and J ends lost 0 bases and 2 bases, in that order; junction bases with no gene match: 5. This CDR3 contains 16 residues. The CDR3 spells CASSEALADPTDTQYF. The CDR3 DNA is TGTGCCAGCAGTGAAGCTCTAGCGGATCCCACAGATACGCAGTATTTT.

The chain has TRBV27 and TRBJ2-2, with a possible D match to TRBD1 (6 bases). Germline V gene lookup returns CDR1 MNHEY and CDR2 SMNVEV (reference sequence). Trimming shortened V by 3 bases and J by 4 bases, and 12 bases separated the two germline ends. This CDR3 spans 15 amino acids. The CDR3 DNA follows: TGTGCCAGCAGTTTCGGGCAGGGGTCCACCGGGGAGCTGTTTTTT. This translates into CASSFGQGSTGELFF.

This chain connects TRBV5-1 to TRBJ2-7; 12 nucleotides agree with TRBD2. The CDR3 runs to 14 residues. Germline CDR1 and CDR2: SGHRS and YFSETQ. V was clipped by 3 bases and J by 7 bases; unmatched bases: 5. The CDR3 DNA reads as TGCGCCAGCAGCTCGACTAGCGGGGGCGGGGAGCAGTACTTC. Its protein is CASSSTSGGGEQYF.

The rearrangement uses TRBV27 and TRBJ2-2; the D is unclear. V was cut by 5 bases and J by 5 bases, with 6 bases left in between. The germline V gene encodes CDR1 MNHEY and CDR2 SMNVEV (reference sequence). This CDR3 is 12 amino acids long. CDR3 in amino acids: CASSIVTGELFF. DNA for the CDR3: TGTGCCAGCAGTATCGTAACCGGGGAGCTGTTTTTT.

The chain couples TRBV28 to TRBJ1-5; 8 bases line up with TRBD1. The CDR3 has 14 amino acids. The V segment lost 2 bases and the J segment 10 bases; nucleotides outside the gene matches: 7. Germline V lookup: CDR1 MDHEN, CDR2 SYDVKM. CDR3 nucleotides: TGTGCCAGCAGTTTAACAGGGGGAAATAATCCCCAGCATTTT. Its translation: CASSLTGGNNPQHF.

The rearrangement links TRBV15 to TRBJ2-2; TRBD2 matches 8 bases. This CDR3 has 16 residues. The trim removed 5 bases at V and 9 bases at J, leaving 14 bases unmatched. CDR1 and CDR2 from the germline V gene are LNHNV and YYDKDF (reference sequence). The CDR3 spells CATSPSGGGRSRELFF. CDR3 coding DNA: TGTGCCACCAGCCCCAGTGGCGGGGGGCGGTCCAGGGAGCTGTTTTTT.

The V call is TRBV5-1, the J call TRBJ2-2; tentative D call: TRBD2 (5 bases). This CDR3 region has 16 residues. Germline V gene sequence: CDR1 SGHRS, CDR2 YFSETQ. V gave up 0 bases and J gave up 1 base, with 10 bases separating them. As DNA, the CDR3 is TGCGCCAGCAGCTTGGCCGGAGGAGGGAACACCGGGGAGCTGTTTTTT. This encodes CASSLAGGGNTGELFF.

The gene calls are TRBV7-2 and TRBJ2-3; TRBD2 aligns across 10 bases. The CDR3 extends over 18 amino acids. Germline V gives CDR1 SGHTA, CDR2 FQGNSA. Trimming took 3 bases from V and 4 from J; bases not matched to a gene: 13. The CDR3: CASSFPGDSGRAADTQYF. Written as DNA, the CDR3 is TGTGCCAGCAGCTTCCCCGGGGACAGCGGGAGGGCCGCAGATACGCAGTATTTT.

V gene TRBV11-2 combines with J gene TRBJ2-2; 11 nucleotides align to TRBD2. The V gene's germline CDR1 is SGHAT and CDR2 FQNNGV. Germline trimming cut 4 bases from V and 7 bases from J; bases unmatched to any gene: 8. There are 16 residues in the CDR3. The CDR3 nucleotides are TGTGCCAGCAGCTCTCTAGCGGGAGGAGTTTACGGGGAGCTGTTTTTT. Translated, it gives CASSSLAGGVYGELFF.